The T cell receptor (beta chain) described here comes from a study of technical replicates of blood from a handful of donors. Data came from immunoSEQ multiplex PCR; TCRdb stores just in-frame clones and leaves some out. Seen here are approximately 85,000 clones, under 95% observed once, and the top ten hold 0.27%. The germline V and J ends were trimmed by 8 bases and 0 bases, with 8 bases remaining between them. Looked up from germline, CDR1 is SGHKS and CDR2 is YYEKEE (reference sequence). The CDR3 covers 12 residues. The specimen was T cells isolated from PBMCs. The receptor comes from a human donor in good health. The chain carries TRBV5-5 and TRBJ1-1; D is uncertain. The CDR3 DNA follows: TGTGCCAGTTGGCTGCTGAACACTGAAGCTTTCTTT. Translating gives CASWLLNTEAFF.